This is a list of T cell receptor beta chains from one sample in a study of human T cells and chemical hapten exposure. MiXCR was run by TCRdb on the reads, yielding one entry per CDR3 protein. The sample yields about 120,000 distinct CDR3 sequences, 8% to 9.5% seen once. The sequencing input was whole blood. Every receptor here comes from a human donor in good health. Some clones in this sample may be carry-over from other donors' samples. Both conserved end residues are part of each CDR3. The D gene is left open where the match is weak. The size field is filled for only some rows; it gives once, few, many or a size class.

V	size	J	D	DNA	CDR3
TRBV11-2	many	TRBJ1-2	NA	TGTGCCAGCAGCTTAGATCGGACCGCCTTTAGCTACACCTTC	CASSLDRTAFSYTF
TRBV11-2	many	TRBJ2-7	NA	TGTGCCAGCAGCTTAGGCCGGGGCTACGAGCAGTACTTC	CASSLGRGYEQYF
TRBV5-5	few	TRBJ2-1	NA	TGTGCCAGCAGCTTGGACTACCACCCCTCCTACAATGAGCAGTTCTTC	CASSLDYHPSYNEQFF
TRBV6-2/TRBV6-3	NA	TRBJ2-2	TRBD1	TGTGCCAGCAGTTATGTGGGCAGGGGACAGGGAAACACCGGGGAGCTGTTTTTT	CASSYVGRGQGNTGELFF
TRBV27	many	TRBJ1-4	TRBD1	TGTGCCAGCAGTTCATACAGGGGACTCAAACTGTTTTTT	CASSSYRGLKLFF
TRBV20-1	few	TRBJ2-7	NA	TGCAGTGCTAGAGATGAGGACGGATACTACGAGCAGTACTTC	CSARDEDGYYEQYF
TRBV6-5	many	TRBJ2-1	TRBD2	TGTGCCAGCAGTTACTCGGGACTAGCGGGAGGGAATGAGCAGTTCTTC	CASSYSGLAGGNEQFF
TRBV5-4	few	TRBJ2-4	NA	TGTGCCAGCAGCTCGGAGGGACCCATAGCCAAAAACATTCAGTACTTC	CASSSEGPIAKNIQYF
TRBV29-1	NA	TRBJ2-7	NA	TGCAGCGTTGAATCCCCCGGGGGACTCACCTACGAGCAGTACTTC	CSVESPGGLTYEQYF
TRBV12-3/TRBV12-4	many	TRBJ1-4	TRBD1	TGTGCCAGCAGTAACCGGGACAGATTTAATGAAAAACTGTTTTTT	CASSNRDRFNEKLFF
TRBV4-1	NA	TRBJ1-2	NA	TGCGCCAGCACTCCAAGTGAGGGATATAACTATGGCTACACCTTC	CASTPSEGYNYGYTF
TRBV12-3/TRBV12-4	NA	TRBJ1-5	NA	TGTGCCAGCAGCATCGAGACAGGTGGTCATCAGCCCCAGCATTTT	CASSIETGGHQPQHF
TRBV12-5	many	TRBJ2-3	TRBD2	TGTGCTAGTGGCACTAGCGGGAGGAGAACCACAGATACGCAGTATTTT	CASGTSGRRTTDTQYF
TRBV6-5	NA	TRBJ2-5	NA	TGTGCCAGCAGTTACTCGGGGGGCAGCGGGGAGACCCAGTACTTC	CASSYSGGSGETQYF